A single sample gave rise to the 16 T cell receptor beta chains below, sequenced in a study of brain T cells in children with intractable seizures. Time point here: blood from clinic visit 5 months post-surgery; TSC patient then seizure free. Data came from immunoSEQ multiplex PCR; TCRdb stores just in-frame clones and leaves some out. The sample has about 340,000 clones; over 85% are singletons. This material consisted of peripheral blood, taken 4 to 5 months after surgery. These receptors were taken from a boy in the first two years of life with tuberous sclerosis and intractable seizures.

In this sample, this clone turned up once. This rearrangement joins TRBV2 to TRBJ1-2, with a possible D match to TRBD1 (5 bases). V lost 1 base and J 3 bases, leaving 6 bases between the germline ends. The length of the CDR3 is 13 residues. CDR1 SNHLY and CDR2 FYNNEI come from the germline V gene. The CDR3 protein is CASSEVRDYGYTF. The DNA for the CDR3 is TGTGCCAGCAGTGAAGTCAGGGACTATGGCTACACCTTC.

This rearrangement joins TRBV4-1 to TRBJ2-1; 8 positions agree with TRBD2. Trimming took 2 bases from V and 3 from J; bases not matched to a gene: 6. Germline values: CDR1 MGHRA, CDR2 YSYEKL. The CDR3 is 16 amino acids. CDR3 nucleotides: TGCGCCAGCAGCCAATCCGGGACTAGTGGCTACAATGAGCAGTTCTTC. Translating gives CASSQSGTSGYNEQFF.

The chain employs TRBV20-1 and TRBJ2-1, with D possibly being TRBD1 or TRBD2 (5 bases each). Trimming took 3 bases from V and 0 from J, leaving 9 bases between them. Germline V gene data show CDR1 as DFQATT and CDR2 as SNEGSKA (reference sequence). This CDR3 has 14 amino acids. CDR3 coding DNA: TGCAGTGCTAGTGCAGGGAGCTCCTACAATGAGCAGTTCTTC. Translating it yields CSASAGSSYNEQFF.

The genes are TRBV12-3 or TRBV12-4 and TRBJ2-7; the D gene is possibly TRBD2 (6 bases). This CDR3 is 13 amino acids long. V was pared by 3 bases and J by 4 bases, with 10 bases between. In DNA form, the CDR3 reads TGTGCCAGCAGTTTGTCGGGAGAATACGAGCAGTACTTC. Its protein is CASSLSGEYEQYF.

The rearrangement uses TRBV19 and TRBJ1-2, with D uncertain. Germline V lookup: CDR1 LNHDA, CDR2 SQIVND (reference sequence). V lost 7 bases and J 3 bases, leaving 9 bases between the germline ends. The CDR3 consists of 12 residues. CDR3 DNA sequence: TGTGCCAGTATGGGATCGGACTATGGCTACACCTTC. It encodes CASMGSDYGYTF.

The J gene is TRBJ1-2, the V gene TRBV6-4; possible D gene TRBD1, 5 bases. CDR1 is MRHNA, CDR2 SNTAGT, per germline. V was cut by 3 bases and J by 3 bases, with 14 bases left in between. CDR3 length: 15 amino acids. For the CDR3, the DNA is TGTGCCAGCAGTGAGGAACCGGGACGGCACTATGGCTACACCTTC. The encoded protein is CASSEEPGRHYGYTF.

The chain joins TRBV27 to TRBJ2-7; TRBD2 aligns across 9 bases. Germline V gene data show CDR1 as MNHEY and CDR2 as SMNVEV (reference sequence). The V and J ends lost 6 bases and 7 bases, in that order; junction bases with no gene match: 13. This CDR3 region has 15 residues. The CDR3 nucleotides read TGTGCCAGCAGCACCCCGACTAGCGGTGCTGGGGAGCAGTACTTC. Protein sequence: CASSTPTSGAGEQYF.

The chain couples TRBV2 to TRBJ1-2; D gene unclear. The CDR3 sequence is 14 residues long. V lost 7 bases and J 3 bases, leaving 15 bases between the germline ends. CDR1 and CDR2 from the germline V gene are SNHLY and FYNNEI. CDR3: CASILDTPYYGYTF. The CDR3 bases are TGTGCCAGCATCCTCGACACCCCCTACTATGGCTACACCTTC.

The J gene is TRBJ1-1, the V gene TRBV19, with 7 nucleotides matching TRBD1. V lost 5 bases and J lost 0; bases outside the gene matches: 6. Germline values: CDR1 LNHDA, CDR2 SQIVND (reference sequence). The CDR3 has 15 amino acids. The CDR3 region has the DNA TGTGCCAGTAGTGTCCGGACAGGCATGAACACTGAAGCTTTCTTT. Translation gives CASSVRTGMNTEAFF.

The CDR3 loop reads CASSFDPLRGGITDNYGYTF. CDR3 nucleotide sequence: TGTGCCAGCAGCTTCGATCCCCTCCGGGGCGGAATTACTGACAACTATGGCTACACCTTC. This chain joins TRBV7-8 and TRBJ1-2; TRBD1 might be the D (5 bases). Germline-derived CDR1 and CDR2 are SGHVS and FQNEAQ. The CDR3 covers 20 residues. Trimming cost V 3 bases and J 2 bases, with 28 bases left between them. Together with reference TRBV7-8 and TRBJ1-2, the CDR3 gives the full variable domain: GAGVSQSPRYKVAKRGQDVALRCDPISGHVSLFWYQQALGQGPEFLTYFQNEAQLDKSGLPSDRFFAERPEGSVSTLKIQRTQQEDSAVYLCASSFDPLRGGITDNYGYTFGSGTRLTVV.

The V gene is TRBV11-2, the J gene TRBJ1-2; D gene ambiguous. The length of the CDR3 is 12 residues. Germline V gene lookup returns CDR1 SGHAT and CDR2 FQNNGV. V shed 5 bases and J shed 0 bases, with 4 bases lying between them. This chain's CDR3 is CASSTTNYGYTF. DNA for the CDR3: TGTGCCAGCAGCACAACTAACTATGGCTACACCTTC.

The chain has TRBV5-1 and TRBJ2-1, with 9 bases identical to TRBD2. Germline values: CDR1 SGHRS, CDR2 YFSETQ. The CDR3 contains 16 residues. J was trimmed by 3 bases and V by 3 bases; bases with no gene match: 7. Here the CDR3 DNA reads TGCGCCAGCAGCTATCTGGCGGGAGGGCTCTACAATGAGCAGTTCTTC. Translated: CASSYLAGGLYNEQFF. The variable domain in full, with the rest retrieved from reference TRBV5-1 and TRBJ2-1, is KAGVTQTPRYLIKTRGQQVTLSCSPISGHRSVSWYQQTPGQGLQFLFEYFSETQRNKGNFPGRFSGRQFSNSRSEMNVSTLELGDSALYLCASSYLAGGLYNEQFFGPGTRLTVL.

V and J are TRBV18 and TRBJ2-5; D is uncertain. The V end lost 2 bases, the J end lost 3 bases, and 4 bases lay between the germline ends. The CDR3 loop spans 12 amino acids. CDR1 and CDR2 from the germline V gene are KGHSH and LQKENI. As DNA, the CDR3 is TGTGCCAGCTCACCATTGAAAGAGACCCAGTACTTC. It yields the protein CASSPLKETQYF. Full variable domain (missing parts from reference TRBV18 and TRBJ2-5): NAGVMQNPRHLVRRRGQEARLRCSPMKGHSHVYWYRQLPEEGLKFMVYLQKENIIDESGMPKERFSAEFPKEGPSILRIQQVVRGDSAAYFCASSPLKETQYFGPGTRLLVL.

This clone was observed a single time. This chain links TRBV25-1 with TRBJ2-7; possible D gene TRBD1, 5 bases. Germline CDR1 reads MGHDK; CDR2 reads SYGVNS. This CDR3 has 11 residues. V was cut by 7 bases and J by 5 bases, with 9 bases left in between. For the CDR3, the DNA is TGTGCCAGCATAAGGGGCGACGAGCAGTACTTC. Translation: CASIRGDEQYF.

This chain uses TRBV30 with TRBJ2-7; either TRBD1 or TRBD2 may fit D (6 bases each). The CDR3 is 13 residues long. From germline, CDR1 is GTSNPN and CDR2 SVGIG (reference sequence). V was clipped by 3 bases and J by 2 bases, with 11 bases between them. The CDR3 DNA is TGTGCCTGGAGCTTGGGGGGCACCTACGAGCAGTACTTC. Translating it yields CAWSLGGTYEQYF.

The chain couples TRBV28 to TRBJ1-6; 7 bases match TRBD1. The CDR3 covers 15 residues. CDR1 and CDR2 (germline): MDHEN, SYDVKM. V lost 5 bases to trimming and J lost 3 bases; unmatched junction nucleotides: 4. The CDR3 nucleotides read TGTGCCAGCAGTACCTCAGGGGGCTATAATTCACCCCTCCACTTT. Translated: CASSTSGGYNSPLHF.